The sequence of this TCR beta chain was determined in a study of OX40 agonist ivuxolimab in advanced cancers. Across the study: Ivuxolimab was delivered to patients intravenously every 2 weeks at doses spanning 0.01 to 10 mg/kg.

V shed 7 bases and J 0 bases; nucleotides not matched to a gene: 10. CDR3 size: 17 residues. The germline gives CDR1 ENHRY, CDR2 SYGVKD. This clone appeared a single time. Assay: immunoSEQ multiplex PCR; the TCRdb copy retains only in-frame clones and omits some. The sample contains tens of thousands of clones, more than 85% of which appear only once. This sequence originates from an adult with an advanced solid tumor such as melanoma, head and neck, liver or kidney cancer. This material consisted of CD4+ or CD8+ T cells sorted from blood, taken in a trial of the OX40 agonist ivuxolimab. V and J are TRBV10-3 and TRBJ2-1; TRBD1 matches 9 bases. CDR3 bases: TGTGCCATCAAGGGACAGGGACAATCGAGCTCCTACAATGAGCAGTTCTTC. It codes for CAIKGQGQSSSYNEQFF.